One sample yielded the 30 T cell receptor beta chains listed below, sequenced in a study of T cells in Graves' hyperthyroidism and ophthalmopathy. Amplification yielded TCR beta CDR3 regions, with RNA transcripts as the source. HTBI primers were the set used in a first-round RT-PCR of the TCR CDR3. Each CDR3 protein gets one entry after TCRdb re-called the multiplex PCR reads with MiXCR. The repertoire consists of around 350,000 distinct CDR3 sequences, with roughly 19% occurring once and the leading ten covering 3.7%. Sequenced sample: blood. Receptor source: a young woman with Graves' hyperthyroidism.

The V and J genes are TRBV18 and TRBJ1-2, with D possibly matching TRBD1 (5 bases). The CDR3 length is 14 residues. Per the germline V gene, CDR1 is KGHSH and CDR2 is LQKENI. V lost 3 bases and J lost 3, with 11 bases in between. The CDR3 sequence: CASSPGPRDYGYTF. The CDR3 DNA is TGTGCCAGCTCACCGGGACCTCGTGACTATGGCTACACCTTC.

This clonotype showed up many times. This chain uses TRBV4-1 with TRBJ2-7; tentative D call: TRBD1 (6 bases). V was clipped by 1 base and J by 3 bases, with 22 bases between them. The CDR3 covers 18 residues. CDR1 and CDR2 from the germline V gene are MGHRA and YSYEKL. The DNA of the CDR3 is TGCGCCAGCAGCCAAGGGATCCACCTTACAGGGCTGGACTACGAGCAGTACTTC. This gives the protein CASSQGIHLTGLDYEQYF.

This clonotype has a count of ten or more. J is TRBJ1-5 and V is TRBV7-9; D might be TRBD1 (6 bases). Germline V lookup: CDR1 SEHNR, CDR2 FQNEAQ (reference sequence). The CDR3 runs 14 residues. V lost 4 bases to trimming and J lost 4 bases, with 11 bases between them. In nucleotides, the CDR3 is TGTGCCAGCAGCTCCGGGACAAGTAATCAGCCCCAGCATTTT. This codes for CASSSGTSNQPQHF.

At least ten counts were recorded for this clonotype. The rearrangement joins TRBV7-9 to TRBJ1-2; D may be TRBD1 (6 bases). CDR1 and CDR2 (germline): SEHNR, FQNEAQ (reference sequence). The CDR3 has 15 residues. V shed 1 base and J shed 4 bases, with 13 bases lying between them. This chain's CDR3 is CASSLDIGGPYGYTF. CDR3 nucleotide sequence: TGTGCCAGCAGCTTAGATATAGGGGGACCCTATGGCTACACCTTC.

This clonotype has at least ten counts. The CDR3: CASSAGAGRQETQYF. For the CDR3, the DNA is TGTGCCAGCAGCGCGGGGGCAGGGCGCCAAGAGACCCAGTACTTC. The chain combines TRBV11-3 with TRBJ2-5, with D possibly TRBD2 on 7 matching bases. Germline CDR1 SGHNT, CDR2 YENEEA. Trimming pared 5 bases from V and 1 base from J, leaving 14 bases between. The CDR3 spans 15 residues.

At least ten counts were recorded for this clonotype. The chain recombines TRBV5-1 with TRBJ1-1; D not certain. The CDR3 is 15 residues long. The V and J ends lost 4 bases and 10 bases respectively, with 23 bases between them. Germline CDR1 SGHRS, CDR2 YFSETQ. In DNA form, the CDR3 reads TGCGCCAGCAGCGTCCAGATGGGCGCAGGAGGAAGAGCTTTCTTT. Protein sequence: CASSVQMGAGGRAFF.

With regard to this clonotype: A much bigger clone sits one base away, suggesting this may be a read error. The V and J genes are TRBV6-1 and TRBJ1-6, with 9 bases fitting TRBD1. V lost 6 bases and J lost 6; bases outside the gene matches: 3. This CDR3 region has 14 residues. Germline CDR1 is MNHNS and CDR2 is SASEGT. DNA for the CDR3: TGTGCCAGCAGCCAGGACAGGGGTAATTCACCCCTCCACTTT. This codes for CASSQDRGNSPLHF.

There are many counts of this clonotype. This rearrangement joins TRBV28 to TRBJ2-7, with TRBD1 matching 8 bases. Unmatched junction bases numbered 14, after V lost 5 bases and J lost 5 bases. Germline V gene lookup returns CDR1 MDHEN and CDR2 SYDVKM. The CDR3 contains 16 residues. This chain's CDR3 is CASSPTQGALGDEQYF. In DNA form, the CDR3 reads TGTGCCAGCAGTCCAACTCAGGGGGCCCTCGGGGACGAGCAGTACTTC.

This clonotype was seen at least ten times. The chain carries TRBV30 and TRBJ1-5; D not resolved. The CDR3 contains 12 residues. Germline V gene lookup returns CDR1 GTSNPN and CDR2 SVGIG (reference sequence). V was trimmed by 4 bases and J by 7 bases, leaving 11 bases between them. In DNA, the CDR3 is TGTGCCTGGAATATGGGTAGCCAGCCCCAGCATTTT. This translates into CAWNMGSQPQHF.

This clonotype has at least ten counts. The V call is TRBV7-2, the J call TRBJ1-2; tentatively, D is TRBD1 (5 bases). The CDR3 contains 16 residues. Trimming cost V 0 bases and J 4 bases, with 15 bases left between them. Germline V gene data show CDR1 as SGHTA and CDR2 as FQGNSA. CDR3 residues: CASSLADAGFAYGYTF. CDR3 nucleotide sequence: TGTGCCAGCAGCTTAGCAGACGCAGGGTTTGCCTATGGCTACACCTTC.

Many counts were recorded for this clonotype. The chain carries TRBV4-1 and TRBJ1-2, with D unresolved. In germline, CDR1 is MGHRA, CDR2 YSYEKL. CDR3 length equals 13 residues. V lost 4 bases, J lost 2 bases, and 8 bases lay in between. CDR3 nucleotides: TGCGCCAGCAGCCCACGAGGAAACTATGGCTACACCTTC. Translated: CASSPRGNYGYTF.

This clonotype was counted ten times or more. The CDR3 coding sequence is TGTGCCAGCAGTGAACGAGGAGATTCGAGTGGCTACACCTTC. Translating it yields CASSERGDSSGYTF. This chain connects TRBV6-1 to TRBJ1-2; D is unresolved. The CDR3 has 14 residues. Germline loops: CDR1 MNHNS, CDR2 SASEGT. With 2 bases removed from V and 7 bases from J, the gap between germline ends came to 14 bases.

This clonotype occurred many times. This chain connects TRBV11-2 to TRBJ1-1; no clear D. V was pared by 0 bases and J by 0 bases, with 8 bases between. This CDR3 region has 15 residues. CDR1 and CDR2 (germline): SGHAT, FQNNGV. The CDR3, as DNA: TGTGCCAGCAGCTTAGAGACGGATATGAACACTGAAGCTTTCTTT. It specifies CASSLETDMNTEAFF. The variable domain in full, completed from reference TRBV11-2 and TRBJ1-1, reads EAGVAQSPRYKIIEKRQSVAFWCNPISGHATLYWYQQILGQGPKLLIQFQNNGVVDDSQLPKDRFSAERLKGVDSTLKIQPAKLEDSAVYLCASSLETDMNTEAFFGQGTRLTVV.

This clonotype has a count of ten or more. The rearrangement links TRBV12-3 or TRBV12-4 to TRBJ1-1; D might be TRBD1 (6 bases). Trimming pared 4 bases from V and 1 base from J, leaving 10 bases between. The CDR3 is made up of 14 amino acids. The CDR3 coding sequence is TGTGCCAGCAGTTGGGGACACTCGAACACTGAAGCTTTCTTT. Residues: CASSWGHSNTEAFF.

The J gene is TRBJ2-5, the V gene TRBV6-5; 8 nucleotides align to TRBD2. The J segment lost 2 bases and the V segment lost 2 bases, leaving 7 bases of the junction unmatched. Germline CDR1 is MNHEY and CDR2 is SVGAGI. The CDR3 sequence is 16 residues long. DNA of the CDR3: TGTGCCAGCAGTTACGGGAGCGGGGGAATTCAAGAGACCCAGTACTTC. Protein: CASSYGSGGIQETQYF.

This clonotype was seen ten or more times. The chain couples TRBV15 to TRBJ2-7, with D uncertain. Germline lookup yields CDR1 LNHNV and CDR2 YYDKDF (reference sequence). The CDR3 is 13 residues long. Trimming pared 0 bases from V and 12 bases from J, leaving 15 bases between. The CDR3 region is CATSRDYQAQWYF. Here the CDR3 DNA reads TGTGCCACCAGCAGAGATTATCAGGCGCAGTGGTACTTC. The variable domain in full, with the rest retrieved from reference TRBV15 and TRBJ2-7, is DAMVIQNPRYQVTQFGKPVTLSCSQTLNHNVMYWYQQKSSQAPKLLFHYYDKDFNNEADTPDNFQSRRPNTSFCFLDIRSPGLGDTAMYLCATSRDYQAQWYFGPGTRLTVT.

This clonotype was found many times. Written as DNA, the CDR3 is TGTGCCAGCAGCCTAATACCACAGGGGGCTGATGACACTGAAGCTTTCTTT. It codes for CASSLIPQGADDTEAFF. The chain has TRBV11-1 and TRBJ1-1; 9 bases line up with TRBD1. Germline CDR1 and CDR2: SGHAT and FQDESV (reference sequence). This CDR3 is built from 17 residues. With V trimmed by 5 bases and J by 3 bases, 13 bases remained unmatched.

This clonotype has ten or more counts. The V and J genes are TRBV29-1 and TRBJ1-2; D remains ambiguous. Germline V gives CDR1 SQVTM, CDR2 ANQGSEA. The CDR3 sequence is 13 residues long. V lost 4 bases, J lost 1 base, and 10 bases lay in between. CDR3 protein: CSVGQEFNYGYTF. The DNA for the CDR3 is TGCAGCGTTGGTCAGGAATTTAACTATGGCTACACCTTC.

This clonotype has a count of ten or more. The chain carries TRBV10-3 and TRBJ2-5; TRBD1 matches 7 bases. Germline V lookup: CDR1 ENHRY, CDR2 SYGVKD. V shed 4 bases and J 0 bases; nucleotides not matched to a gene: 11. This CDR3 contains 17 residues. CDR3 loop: CAISGKTGLVHQETQYF. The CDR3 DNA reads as TGTGCCATCAGTGGGAAGACAGGGCTCGTACACCAAGAGACCCAGTACTTC.

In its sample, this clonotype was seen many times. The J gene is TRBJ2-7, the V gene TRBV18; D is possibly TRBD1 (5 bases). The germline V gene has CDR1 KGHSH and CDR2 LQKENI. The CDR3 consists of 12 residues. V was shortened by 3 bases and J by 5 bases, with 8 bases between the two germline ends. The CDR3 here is CASSPTGDEQYF. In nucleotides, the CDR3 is TGTGCCAGCTCACCCACAGGAGACGAGCAGTACTTC.

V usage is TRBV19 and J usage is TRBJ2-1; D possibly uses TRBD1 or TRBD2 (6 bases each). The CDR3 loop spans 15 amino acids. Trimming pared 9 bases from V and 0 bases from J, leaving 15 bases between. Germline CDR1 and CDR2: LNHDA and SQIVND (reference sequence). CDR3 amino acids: CASGGFGSSYNEQFF. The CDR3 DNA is TGTGCCAGCGGGGGCTTTGGGAGCTCCTACAATGAGCAGTTCTTC.

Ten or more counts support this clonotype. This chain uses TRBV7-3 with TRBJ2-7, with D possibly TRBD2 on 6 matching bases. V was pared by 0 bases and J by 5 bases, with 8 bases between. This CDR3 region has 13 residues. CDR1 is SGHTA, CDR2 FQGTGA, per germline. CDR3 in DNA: TGTGCCAGCAGCTTAACGTGGAGGGACGAGCAGTACTTC. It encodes CASSLTWRDEQYF.

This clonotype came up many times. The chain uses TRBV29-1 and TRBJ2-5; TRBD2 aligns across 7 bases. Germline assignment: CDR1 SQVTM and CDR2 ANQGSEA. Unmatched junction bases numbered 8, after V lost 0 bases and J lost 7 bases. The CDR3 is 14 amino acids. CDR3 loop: CSVEDLGGVPTQYF. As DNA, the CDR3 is TGCAGCGTTGAAGATCTTGGGGGGGTACCGACCCAGTACTTC.

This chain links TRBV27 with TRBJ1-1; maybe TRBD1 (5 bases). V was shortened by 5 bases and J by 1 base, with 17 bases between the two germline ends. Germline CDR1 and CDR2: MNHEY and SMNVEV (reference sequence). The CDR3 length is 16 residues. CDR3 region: CASSLGAGSTNTEAFF. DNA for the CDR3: TGTGCCAGCAGTCTCGGGGCAGGGTCAACGAACACTGAAGCTTTCTTT.

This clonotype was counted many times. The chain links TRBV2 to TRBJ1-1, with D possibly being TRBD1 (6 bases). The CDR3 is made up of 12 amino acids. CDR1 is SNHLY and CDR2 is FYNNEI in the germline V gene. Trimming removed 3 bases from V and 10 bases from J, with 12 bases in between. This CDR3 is CASSEGARGAFF. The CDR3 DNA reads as TGTGCCAGCAGTGAGGGGGCGAGAGGAGCTTTCTTT.

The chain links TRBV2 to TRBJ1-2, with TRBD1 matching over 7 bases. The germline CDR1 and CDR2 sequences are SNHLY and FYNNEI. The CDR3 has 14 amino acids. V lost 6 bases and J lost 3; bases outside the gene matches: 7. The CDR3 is CASRATGKDYGYTF. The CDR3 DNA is TGTGCCAGCAGAGCGACAGGGAAGGACTATGGCTACACCTTC.

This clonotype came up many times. CDR3 bases: TGTGCCAGCAGTTTATCCTGGGTGAACACTGAAGCTTTCTTT. Amino acids: CASSLSWVNTEAFF. The chain links TRBV28 to TRBJ1-1; no definite D call. The germline CDR1 and CDR2 sequences are MDHEN and SYDVKM. V was clipped by 1 base and J by 0 bases, with 6 bases between them. The CDR3 extends over 14 amino acids.

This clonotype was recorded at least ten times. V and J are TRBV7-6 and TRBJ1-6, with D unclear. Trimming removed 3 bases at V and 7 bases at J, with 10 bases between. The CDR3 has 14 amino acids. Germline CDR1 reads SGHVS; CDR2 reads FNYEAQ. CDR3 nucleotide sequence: TGTGCCAGCAGCTTTCCGGGCCCGAATTCACCCCTCCACTTT. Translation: CASSFPGPNSPLHF.

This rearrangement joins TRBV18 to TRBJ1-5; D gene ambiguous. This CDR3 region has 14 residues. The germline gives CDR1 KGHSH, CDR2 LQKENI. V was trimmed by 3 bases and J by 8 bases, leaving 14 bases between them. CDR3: CASSPGQHLEPQHF. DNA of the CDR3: TGTGCCAGCTCACCGGGTCAGCATCTCGAGCCCCAGCATTTT.

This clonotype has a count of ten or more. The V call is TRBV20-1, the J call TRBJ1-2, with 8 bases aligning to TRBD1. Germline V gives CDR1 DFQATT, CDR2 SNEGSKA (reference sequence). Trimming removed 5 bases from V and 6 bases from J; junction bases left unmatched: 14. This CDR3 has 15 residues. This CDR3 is CSASITSDRGHGYTF. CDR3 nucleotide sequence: TGCAGTGCTTCCATCACCTCCGACAGGGGACATGGCTACACCTTC.